This TCR beta chain was found in a study of T cell changes during pregnancy in multiple sclerosis. The table lists this clone with a count of one. V gave up 8 bases and J gave up 5 bases, with 15 bases separating them. This CDR3 spans 13 amino acids. The germline CDR1 and CDR2 sequences are MNHEY and SVGAGI. Some clones are missing from TCRdb's copy, which holds only in-frame ones; the method was immunoSEQ multiplex PCR. The table has around 56,000 clones, around 89% seen once. The sample in question was peripheral blood, obtained after pregnancy. This chain links TRBV6-5 with TRBJ1-1; no reliable D call. This receptor was obtained from a female donor with multiple sclerosis, enrolled in a pregnancy study. The CDR3 nucleotides are TGTGCCAGCCACCCTATCGGTCTTACTGAAGCTTTCTTT. Translating it yields CASHPIGLTEAFF.